This TCR beta chain was documented in a study of brain metastases from non-small cell lung cancer. Regarding the study as a whole: Compared with their matched primary tumors, 60% to 65% of brain metastases showed expanded T-cell clones. Brain metastases shared most TCR repertoire with primaries, with sparse T cells.

The repertoire was sequenced with immunoSEQ multiplex PCR; TCRdb's copy has only in-frame clones and lacks some. The sample lists 4,000 to 4,500 clones, about nine tenths occurring once. CDR1 and CDR2 from the germline V gene are MNHEY and SVGAGI. CDR3 length: 11 amino acids. On this clone: The antigen remains unidentified.

The rearrangement joins TRBV6-5 to TRBJ2-5; D gene unclear. The DNA end is a closer match to TRBJ2-7, so the J assignment may be wrong. This sequence originates from a donor at least 40 years old with non-small cell lung cancer. Source material: primary lung tumor tissue. The CDR3 region has the DNA TGTGCCAGCAGCCTTGGTTACGAGCAGTACTTC. Its translation: CASSLGYEQYF.